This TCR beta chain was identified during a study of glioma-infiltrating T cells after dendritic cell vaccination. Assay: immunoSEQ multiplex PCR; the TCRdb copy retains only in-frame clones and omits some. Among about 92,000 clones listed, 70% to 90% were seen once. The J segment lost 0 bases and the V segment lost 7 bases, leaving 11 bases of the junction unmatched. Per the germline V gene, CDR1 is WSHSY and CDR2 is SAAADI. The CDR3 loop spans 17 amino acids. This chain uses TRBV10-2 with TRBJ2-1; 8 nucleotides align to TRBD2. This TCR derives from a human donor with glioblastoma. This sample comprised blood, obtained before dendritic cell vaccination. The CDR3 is CASMWSSGISSYNEQFF. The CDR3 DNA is TGCGCCAGCATGTGGAGTAGCGGGATAAGCTCCTACAATGAGCAGTTCTTC.